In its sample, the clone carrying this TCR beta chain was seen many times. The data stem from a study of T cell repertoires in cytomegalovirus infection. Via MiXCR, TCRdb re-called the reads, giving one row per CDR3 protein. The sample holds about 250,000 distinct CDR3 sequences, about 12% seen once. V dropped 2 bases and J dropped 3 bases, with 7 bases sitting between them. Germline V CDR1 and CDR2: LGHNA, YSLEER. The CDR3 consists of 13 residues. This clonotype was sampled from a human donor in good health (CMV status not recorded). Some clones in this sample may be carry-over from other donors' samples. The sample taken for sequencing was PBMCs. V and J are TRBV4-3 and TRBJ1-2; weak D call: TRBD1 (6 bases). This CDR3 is CASSQSGDYGYTF. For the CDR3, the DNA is TGCGCCAGCAGCCAATCAGGGGACTATGGCTACACCTTC.